A selection of T cell receptor beta chains follows, all from one sample in a study of T cells in Graves' hyperthyroidism and ophthalmopathy. From the multiplex PCR reads, TCRdb called clonotypes with MiXCR, one entry per CDR3 protein. There are about 380,000 distinct CDR3 sequences in the sample; approximately 14% occur only once, and 9.5% to 12% lies in the top ten. What was sequenced was blood. All receptors come from a woman aged 60-75 years with Graves' hyperthyroidism. Each CDR3 is given with its conserved first and last residue. D genes are given only for firm matches. Size is stated for part of the rows, as once, few or many counts, or as a class when the clone is expanded.

V	D	size	J	CDR3	DNA
TRBV12-3/TRBV12-4	.	many	TRBJ1-5	CASSGPRNQPQHF	TGTGCCAGCAGCGGACCGCGAAATCAGCCCCAGCATTTT
TRBV29-1	TRBD1	.	TRBJ2-1	CSADRDSSYNEQFF	TGCAGCGCTGACCGGGACAGCTCCTACAATGAGCAGTTCTTC
TRBV5-1	TRBD2	.	TRBJ2-7	CASSLDPSGNDEQYF	TGCGCCAGCAGCTTGGATCCTAGCGGGAATGACGAGCAGTACTTC
TRBV6-2/TRBV6-3	TRBD2	many	TRBJ2-7	CASRLAGTYEQYF	TGTGCCAGCAGACTAGCGGGAACCTACGAGCAGTACTTC
TRBV5-1	TRBD2	many	TRBJ2-2	CASSLSGTNTGELFF	TGCGCCAGCAGCTTGAGCGGGACGAACACCGGGGAGCTGTTTTTT
TRBV6-1	.	.	TRBJ2-2	CASRAGATGELFF	TGTGCCAGCAGGGCAGGAGCAACCGGGGAGCTGTTTTTT
TRBV12-5	TRBD1	.	TRBJ1-5	CASGPRGTGNNQPQHF	TGTGCTAGTGGTCCGAGGGGGACAGGGAACAATCAGCCCCAGCATTTT
TRBV14	TRBD2	many	TRBJ2-5	CASSHGLAGQETQYF	TGTGCCAGCAGCCACGGACTAGCGGGACAAGAGACCCAGTACTTC
TRBV9	.	.	TRBJ2-5	CASSRGGGRRETQYF	TGTGCCAGCAGCCGAGGGGGCGGGAGGAGGGAGACCCAGTACTTC
TRBV6-1	.	few	TRBJ2-5	CASRVIAWQETQYF	TGTGCCAGCAGAGTAATAGCGTGGCAAGAGACCCAGTACTTC
TRBV24-1	TRBD1	.	TRBJ2-2	CATSDLGQGDTGELFF	TGTGCCACCAGTGATTTGGGACAGGGGGACACCGGGGAGCTGTTTTTT
TRBV20-1	.	few	TRBJ2-7	CSARDRGLLRNEQYF	TGCAGTGCTAGAGACAGGGGTCTCCTACGTAACGAGCAGTACTTC
TRBV3-1	TRBD2	many	TRBJ2-2	CASSPRLAVAGELFF	TGTGCCAGCAGCCCCAGACTAGCGGTCGCCGGGGAGCTGTTTTTT
TRBV15	.	many	TRBJ2-6	CATSRGVGAGANVLTF	TGTGCCACCAGCAGAGGGGTTGGTGCTGGGGCCAACGTCCTGACTTTC
TRBV25-1	.	.	TRBJ1-3	CASSDSLSGNTIYF	TGTGCCAGCAGTGACAGCCTCTCTGGAAACACCATATATTTT
TRBV2	TRBD2	many	TRBJ2-2	CAVRLGTSTGELFF	TGTGCCGTACGCTTGGGGACTAGCACCGGGGAGCTGTTTTTT
TRBV6-7	TRBD2	few	TRBJ2-1	CASSWPMREGCNEQFF	TGTGCCAGCAGTTGGCCCATGCGGGAGGGCTGCAATGAGCAGTTCTTC
TRBV2	TRBD1	many	TRBJ1-4	CATVPGGTGEEKLFF	TGTGCCACCGTACCGGGCGGGACAGGTGAAGAAAAACTGTTTTTT
TRBV6-1	TRBD1	many	TRBJ1-1	CASSKTGYTEAFF	TGTGCCAGCAGTAAGACAGGGTACACTGAAGCTTTCTTT
TRBV7-3	TRBD2	few	TRBJ2-3	CASSLDGTTKDTQYF	TGTGCCAGCAGCTTAGATGGGACTACAAAAGATACGCAGTATTTT
TRBV5-5	TRBD1	.	TRBJ1-4	CASSLLAGGGEKLFF	TGTGCCAGCAGCTTGTTGGCAGGGGGTGGTGAAAAACTGTTTTTT
TRBV6-1	.	few	TRBJ2-7	CASFGTYEQYF	TGTGCCAGCTTCGGAACCTACGAGCAGTACTTC
TRBV7-7	TRBD1	many	TRBJ2-2	CASSLVSGQGGTGELFF	TGTGCTAGCAGCTTAGTATCCGGACAGGGTGGCACCGGGGAGCTGTTTTTT
TRBV2	TRBD1	.	TRBJ2-5	CASSFMDRGQETQYF	TGTGCCAGCAGTTTTATGGACAGGGGGCAAGAGACCCAGTACTTC
TRBV5-1	.	many	TRBJ1-1	CASSSKPRNTEAFF	TGCGCCAGCAGCTCGAAACCCCGGAACACTGAAGCTTTCTTT
TRBV2	.	many	TRBJ2-3	CASGFRTDTQYF	TGTGCCAGCGGATTTCGCACAGATACGCAGTATTTT
TRBV2	.	many	TRBJ2-7	CASIEYSSYEQYF	TGTGCCAGCATTGAATACAGCTCCTACGAGCAGTACTTC
TRBV20-1	TRBD1	many	TRBJ1-2	CSASRDRVEYGYTF	TGCAGTGCTAGTCGGGACAGGGTCGAGTATGGCTACACCTTC
TRBV10-3	TRBD1	.	TRBJ1-5	CAIKGQGGDQPQHF	TGTGCCATCAAAGGACAGGGGGGGGATCAGCCCCAGCATTTT
TRBV18	TRBD1	many	TRBJ2-5	CASSPGQQETQYF	TGTGCCAGCAGCCCGGGACAGCAAGAGACCCAGTACTTC
TRBV10-3	.	.	TRBJ1-1	CAISAQDATGNTEAFF	TGTGCCATCAGTGCTCAAGACGCAACAGGGAACACTGAAGCTTTCTTT
TRBV20-1	.	.	TRBJ1-5	CSARVGQSNQPQHF	TGCAGTGCTAGAGTAGGGCAGAGCAATCAGCCCCAGCATTTT
TRBV6-1	.	few	TRBJ1-1	CASSPSWAGNTEAFF	TGTGCCAGCAGTCCTTCCTGGGCCGGTAACACTGAAGCTTTCTTT
TRBV3-1	.	many	TRBJ1-2	CASSVRTVNYGYTF	TGTGCCAGCAGCGTCCGGACGGTTAACTATGGCTACACCTTC
TRBV18	TRBD2	.	TRBJ2-3	CASSPVAGGRPDTQYF	TGTGCCAGCTCACCAGTGGCGGGAGGGCGGCCAGATACGCAGTATTTT
TRBV7-9	TRBD2	many	TRBJ2-3	CASRTSGSRPDTQYF	TGTGCCAGCAGAACTAGCGGGAGTAGGCCAGATACGCAGTATTTT
TRBV5-8	TRBD1	few	TRBJ1-1	CASSFSPGGLNTEAFF	TGTGCCAGCAGCTTTTCCCCAGGGGGCCTGAACACTGAAGCTTTCTTT
TRBV12-3/TRBV12-4	TRBD1	many	TRBJ1-1	CASSLQGVNTEAFF	TGTGCCAGCAGTCTACAGGGGGTGAACACTGAAGCTTTCTTT
TRBV19	.	.	TRBJ2-7	CASQSGVGWGQYF	TGTGCCAGTCAATCGGGCGTTGGCTGGGGGCAGTACTTC
TRBV27	TRBD2	many	TRBJ2-7	CASSSNLAGGPYEQYF	TGTGCCAGCAGTTCAAACCTTGCGGGAGGGCCCTACGAGCAGTACTTC
TRBV24-1	TRBD1	many	TRBJ2-3	CATRGTVSDTQYF	TGTGCCACCAGGGGGACAGTTTCCGATACGCAGTATTTT
TRBV4-2	.	.	TRBJ2-7	CASSPAARAYEQYF	TGTGCCAGCAGCCCCGCAGCGAGGGCCTACGAGCAGTACTTC
TRBV29-1	.	few	TRBJ2-1	CSVMDYNEQFF	TGCAGCGTTATGGACTACAATGAGCAGTTCTTC
TRBV7-2	.	many	TRBJ2-7	CASSLDGGRSYEQYF	TGTGCCAGCAGCTTAGATGGGGGGCGCTCCTACGAGCAGTACTTC
TRBV18	.	few	TRBJ1-6	CASSPSSANDSPLHF	TGTGCCAGCTCACCATCGTCGGCTAACGATTCACCCCTCCACTTT
TRBV19	TRBD2	many	TRBJ2-3	CASSKAGTSGSYTQYF	TGTGCCAGTAGTAAAGCCGGGACTAGCGGGAGTTATACGCAGTATTTT
TRBV18	.	few	TRBJ2-2	CASSPPRANTGELFF	TGTGCCAGCTCACCACCTAGGGCGAACACCGGGGAGCTGTTTTTT
TRBV15	.	few	TRBJ1-2	CATSLVGGSIYGYTF	TGTGCCACCAGCCTCGTGGGGGGATCGATTTATGGCTACACCTTC
TRBV6-6	.	many	TRBJ2-7	CASSYPEGRRYF	TGTGCCAGCAGTTACCCGGAGGGTCGTCGGTACTTC
TRBV7-9	.	many	TRBJ2-2	CASSFGTGELFF	TGTGCCAGCAGCTTCGGCACCGGGGAGCTGTTTTTT
TRBV7-2	.	many	TRBJ1-1	CASSLDGVVYTDTEAFF	TGTGCCAGCAGCTTAGACGGGGTTGTATACACGGACACTGAAGCTTTCTTT
TRBV5-5	.	few	TRBJ2-1	CASSLVAPGNEQFF	TGTGCCAGCAGCTTGGTAGCTCCCGGGAATGAGCAGTTCTTC
TRBV25-1	.	.	TRBJ2-2	CASSEVTGELLF	TGTGCCAGCAGCGAGGTCACCGGGGAGCTGCTTTTT